A selection of T cell receptor beta chains follows, all from one sample in a study of OX40 agonist ivuxolimab in advanced cancers. The table came from immunoSEQ multiplex PCR; TCRdb's copy has only in-frame clones and leaves some out. There are about 70,000 clones in the sample; around 86% occur only once, and approximately 2.5% lies in the top ten. The sample consisted of CD4+ or CD8+ T cells sorted from blood, taken in a trial of the OX40 agonist ivuxolimab. The receptors derive from an adult with an advanced solid tumor such as melanoma, head and neck, liver or kidney cancer. Both conserved end residues are part of each CDR3. The D gene is left open where the match is weak. Rows may omit the clone size; those that give it use once, few, many or a size class.

>16|NA|few|TRBV7-2|TRBJ2-1
TGTGCCAGCAGCTTACTTGGTAAGGGGAATAGGAATGAGCAGTTCTTC
CASSLLGKGNRNEQFF
>13|NA|few|TRBV28|TRBJ2-7
TGTGCCAGCAGGGACAGCAGTTCCTACGAGCAGTACTTC
CASRDSSSYEQYF
>15|TRBD2|NA|TRBV4-1|TRBJ2-7
TGCGCCAGCAGCCAAGACTCCCGGGGGGGCGACGAGCAGTACTTC
CASSQDSRGGDEQYF
>12|NA|NA|TRBV28|TRBJ1-2
TGTGCCAGCAGTTTCGTGACAGAAGGCTACACCTTC
CASSFVTEGYTF
>14|NA|few|TRBV15|TRBJ1-2
TGTGCCACCAGCAGGGCGGGGTTTAACTATGGCTACACCTTC
CATSRAGFNYGYTF
>11|TRBD2|NA|TRBV10-3|TRBJ2-7
TGTGCCATCAGTGAGCGGGAGGTTCTGTACTTC
CAISEREVLYF
>13|NA|NA|TRBV28|TRBJ2-7
TGTGCCAGCAGTTTTGACCTTCCCCTCGAGCAGTACTTC
CASSFDLPLEQYF
>16|NA|NA|TRBV5-4|TRBJ1-2
TGTGCCAGCAGCCAGGGGAGGTCGACAGCTTTCTATGGCTACACCTTC
CASSQGRSTAFYGYTF
>13|NA|NA|TRBV27|TRBJ1-5
TGTGCCAGCAGTTACAGGGAATATCAGCCCCAGCATTTT
CASSYREYQPQHF
>14|NA|NA|TRBV5-6|TRBJ2-3
TGTGCCAGCAGCTTCATGGAGGGAGCAGATACGCAGTATTTT
CASSFMEGADTQYF
>13|TRBD1|NA|TRBV2|TRBJ1-1
TGTGCCAGCAGTGTCAACCAGGGGGAGAAAGCTTTCTTT
CASSVNQGEKAFF
>14|TRBD1|NA|TRBV18|TRBJ1-1
TGTGCCAGCTCACCCCAGACAGGGGTCACTGAAGCTTTCTTT
CASSPQTGVTEAFF
>14|NA|NA|TRBV5-1|TRBJ2-5
TGCGCCAGCAGCTTGGAAGGGGGGGCAGAGACCCAGTACTTC
CASSLEGGAETQYF
>16|NA|NA|TRBV29-1|TRBJ1-1
TGCAGCGTTGAAGGAGTTATAGGGGTGTTGAACACTGAAGCTTTCTTT
CSVEGVIGVLNTEAFF
>16|TRBD1|few|TRBV18|TRBJ1-3
TGTGCCAGCTCAGAAGGACAGGGGGGCTCTGGAAACACCATATATTTT
CASSEGQGGSGNTIYF
>15|NA|few|TRBV5-1|TRBJ2-3
TGCGCCAGCAGCTTGGAGGCAGGGAGCACAGATACGCAGTATTTT
CASSLEAGSTDTQYF
>19|TRBD2|NA|TRBV5-1|TRBJ2-3
TGCGCCAGCAGCTTGATTGGGACTAGCGGGGGGGCTAACACAGATACGCAGTATTTT
CASSLIGTSGGANTDTQYF
>12|NA|once|TRBV7-2|TRBJ1-6
TGTGCCAGCGAGGGAGGGGACTCACCCCTCCACTTT
CASEGGDSPLHF
>17|NA|few|TRBV4-2|TRBJ2-2
TGTGCCAGCAGCCAGACCTTGGCCCCGCCGAACACCGGGGAGCTGTTTTTT
CASSQTLAPPNTGELFF
>11|NA|NA|TRBV30|TRBJ2-7
TGTGCCTGCGGGCCGGGAGAGGTGCAGTACTTC
CACGPGEVQYF
>13|TRBD2|NA|TRBV7-9|TRBJ2-5
TGTGCCAGCAGCTCACGCGGGGGAGAGACCCAGTACTTC
CASSSRGGETQYF
>14|TRBD1|NA|TRBV10-3|TRBJ1-1
TGTGCCAGCAGTTTCGACAGGGTGAACACTGAAGCTTTCTTT
CASSFDRVNTEAFF
>15|TRBD1|NA|TRBV18|TRBJ1-1
TGTGCCAGCTCACCTTACAGGGGCAGTAACACTGAAGCTTTCTTT
CASSPYRGSNTEAFF
>12|NA|NA|TRBV7-2|TRBJ1-6
TGTGCCAGCAGCTTAATCAGGGAGCCCCTCCACTTT
CASSLIREPLHF
>13|TRBD1|NA|TRBV2|TRBJ1-1
TGTGCCAGCAGCGTTGACAGGGGTCCAGAAGCTTTCTTT
CASSVDRGPEAFF
>11|TRBD2|NA|TRBV11-2|TRBJ2-7
TGTGCCAGCAGACGGGGGGTAGAGCAGTACTTC
CASRRGVEQYF
>12|NA|NA|TRBV6-1|TRBJ2-1
TGTGCCAGCAGTTCGACCGTGTTCGGGCAGTTCTTC
CASSSTVFGQFF
>19|TRBD2|few|TRBV19|TRBJ2-1
TGTGCCAGTAGTATCTCACCGGGACTAGCCCGGTTCTCCTACAATGAGCAGTTCTTC
CASSISPGLARFSYNEQFF
>16|TRBD2|few|TRBV6-1|TRBJ2-2
TGTGCCAGCAGTGAAGGACTAGCGGGGAACACCGGGGAGCTGTTTTTT
CASSEGLAGNTGELFF
>15|NA|once|TRBV5-1|TRBJ2-1
TGCGCCAGCAGCCCATTAGTGTCGAATCAGGGTGAGCAGTTCTTC
CASSPLVSNQGEQFF
>12|NA|few|TRBV10-3|TRBJ1-2
TGTGCCATCAGTGTGAAGGGCTATGGCTACACCTTC
CAISVKGYGYTF
>13|NA|NA|TRBV2|TRBJ2-1
TGTGCCAGCAGCCCCACAGGGATTCATGAGCAGTTCTTC
CASSPTGIHEQFF
>16|TRBD1|once|TRBV2|TRBJ2-3
TGTGCCAGCAGTAGACAGGGGGTGACGGTTGCAGATACGCAGTATTTT
CASSRQGVTVADTQYF
>12|NA|NA|TRBV30|TRBJ1-2
TGTGCCTGCACCTCCACAGGTTACGGCTACACCTTC
CACTSTGYGYTF
>14|TRBD1|NA|TRBV19|TRBJ1-1
TGTGCCAGTAGTACTCAGGGGGCCTGGACTGAAGCTTTCTTT
CASSTQGAWTEAFF
>13|NA|NA|TRBV19|TRBJ2-7
TGTGCCAGTAGTATAGCGGTCCGATACGAGCAGTACTTC
CASSIAVRYEQYF
>13|TRBD1|NA|TRBV28|TRBJ1-6
TGTGCCAGCAGCCGACAGGGAAATTCACCCCTCCACTTT
CASSRQGNSPLHF
>16|TRBD2|once|TRBV5-1|TRBJ2-5
TGCGCCAGCAGCTGGGGAGGACTAGCGGGCGGAGAGACCCAGTACTTC
CASSWGGLAGGETQYF
>14|NA|NA|TRBV6-1|TRBJ1-6
TGTGCCAGCAGCTCAGGTGAAGAAGGATCACCCCTCCACTTT
CASSSGEEGSPLHF
>14|NA|NA|TRBV30|TRBJ1-6
TGTGCCTGGACCAAAAGGGGGGGGGAGTCACCCCTCCACTTT
CAWTKRGGESPLHF
>16|TRBD1|NA|TRBV28|TRBJ1-6
TGTGCCAGCAGTCCCCTGACAGGGTGGGGCAATTCACCCCTCCACTTT
CASSPLTGWGNSPLHF
>12|TRBD2|once|TRBV7-2|TRBJ2-4
TGTGCCAGCAGCTTAGAAGCGGGATTTCAGTACTTC
CASSLEAGFQYF
>15|TRBD1|once|TRBV9|TRBJ2-1
TGTGCCAGCACTAAGCCAGGGGGTTCAACTAATGAGCAGTTCTTC
CASTKPGGSTNEQFF
>14|NA|NA|TRBV29-1|TRBJ2-7
TGCAGCGTTGGGCTGCAGGGCAGGACCTACGAGCAGTACTTC
CSVGLQGRTYEQYF
>13|NA|NA|TRBV28|TRBJ1-5
TGTGCCAGCACCTTAGGGGTCGCCCGGCCCCAGCATTTT
CASTLGVARPQHF
>13|NA|NA|TRBV5-4|TRBJ1-2
TGTGCCAGCAGCTTGGCGGGGGAGGGTGGCTACACCTTC
CASSLAGEGGYTF
>13|TRBD1|few|TRBV30|TRBJ1-4
TGTGCCTGGGCGCGGGACAGAAACGAAAAACTGTTTTTT
CAWARDRNEKLFF
>14|NA|NA|TRBV11-2|TRBJ2-5
TGTGCCAGCAGCCACGTGCCGTACCAAGAGACCCAGTACTTC
CASSHVPYQETQYF
>13|NA|NA|TRBV11-3|TRBJ2-1
TGTGCCAGCAGCTTCGGGGGACGGGATGAGCAGTTCTTC
CASSFGGRDEQFF
>19|TRBD1|NA|TRBV28|TRBJ1-5
TGTGCCAGCAGCCACGACCTAGCGGGACAGGGTATGGGCAATCAGCCCCAGCATTTT
CASSHDLAGQGMGNQPQHF
>14|NA|NA|TRBV4-2|TRBJ2-7
TGTGCCAGCAGCCCCGCGGGGGCCTCCTACGAGCAGTACTTC
CASSPAGASYEQYF
>16|TRBD2|NA|TRBV19|TRBJ2-2
TGTGCCAGTACCCCGGGACTAGCGGGGAACACCGGGGAGCTGTTTTTT
CASTPGLAGNTGELFF
>15|TRBD2|NA|TRBV6-5|TRBJ2-1
TGTGCCAGCAGTTACGACTCCGGGGGGGCCAATGAGCAGTTCTTC
CASSYDSGGANEQFF
>17|TRBD2|NA|TRBV19|TRBJ2-5
TGTGCCAGTAGTGACGGGCCCCCCGGGGGGGCAGGGGAGACCCAGTACTTC
CASSDGPPGGAGETQYF
>20|TRBD2|NA|TRBV19|TRBJ2-2
TGTGCCAGTAGTTTCCTACCGGGACTAGCGGGGGCCCCGAACACCGGGGAGCTGTTTTTT
CASSFLPGLAGAPNTGELFF
>14|NA|NA|TRBV5-1|TRBJ1-1
TGCGCCAGCAGCTGGGAATTAAGCAACACTGAAGCTTTCTTT
CASSWELSNTEAFF
>12|NA|NA|TRBV2|TRBJ2-7
TGTGCCAGCAGGCCGGGACCGAAGGAGCAGTACTTC
CASRPGPKEQYF
>13|NA|NA|TRBV6-1|TRBJ1-1
TGTGCCAGCAGTCGACAAGCGAACACTGAAGCTTTCTTT
CASSRQANTEAFF
>15|TRBD1|NA|TRBV7-7|TRBJ2-2
TGTGCCAGCAGTTGGGACAGTCGAGGCACCGGGGAGCTGTTTTTT
CASSWDSRGTGELFF
>15|NA|NA|TRBV5-1|TRBJ2-5
TGCGCCAGCAGCCACGACAGGGGAGGGGGAGAGACCCAGTACTTC
CASSHDRGGGETQYF